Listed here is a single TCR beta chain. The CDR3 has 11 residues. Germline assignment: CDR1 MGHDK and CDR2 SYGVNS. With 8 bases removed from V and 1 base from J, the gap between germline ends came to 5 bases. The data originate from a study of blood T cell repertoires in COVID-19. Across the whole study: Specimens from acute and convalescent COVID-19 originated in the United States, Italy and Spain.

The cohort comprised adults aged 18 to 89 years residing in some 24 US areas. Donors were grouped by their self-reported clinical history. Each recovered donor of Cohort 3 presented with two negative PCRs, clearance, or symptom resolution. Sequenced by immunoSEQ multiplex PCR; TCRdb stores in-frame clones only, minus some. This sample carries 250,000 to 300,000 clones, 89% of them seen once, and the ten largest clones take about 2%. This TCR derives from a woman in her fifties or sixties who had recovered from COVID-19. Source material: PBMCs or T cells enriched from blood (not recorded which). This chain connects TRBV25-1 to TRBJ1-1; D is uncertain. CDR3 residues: CASGRNTEAFF. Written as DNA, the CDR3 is TGTGCCAGCGGTAGGAACACTGAAGCTTTCTTT.